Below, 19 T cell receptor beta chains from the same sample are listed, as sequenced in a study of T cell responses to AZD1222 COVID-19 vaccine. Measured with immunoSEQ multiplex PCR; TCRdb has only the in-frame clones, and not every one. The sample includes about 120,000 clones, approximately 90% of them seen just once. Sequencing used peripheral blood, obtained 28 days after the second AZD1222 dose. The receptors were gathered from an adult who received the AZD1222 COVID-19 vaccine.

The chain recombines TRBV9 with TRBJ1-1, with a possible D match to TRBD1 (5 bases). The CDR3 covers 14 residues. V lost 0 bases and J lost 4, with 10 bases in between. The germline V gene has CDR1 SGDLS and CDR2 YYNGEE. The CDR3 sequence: CASSVDSGATEAFF. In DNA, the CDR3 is TGTGCCAGCAGCGTAGATTCCGGGGCCACTGAAGCTTTCTTT.

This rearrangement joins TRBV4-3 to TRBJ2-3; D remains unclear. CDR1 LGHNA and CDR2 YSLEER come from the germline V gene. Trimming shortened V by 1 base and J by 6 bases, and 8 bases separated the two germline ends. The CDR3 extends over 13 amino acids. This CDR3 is CASSQGSRDTQYF. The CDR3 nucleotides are TGCGCCAGCAGCCAAGGTTCTAGGGATACGCAGTATTTT.

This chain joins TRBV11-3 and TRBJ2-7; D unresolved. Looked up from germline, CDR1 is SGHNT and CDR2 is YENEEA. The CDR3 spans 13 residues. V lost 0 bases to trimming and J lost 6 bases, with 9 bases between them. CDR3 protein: CASSLEPDGEQYF. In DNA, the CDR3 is TGTGCCAGCAGCTTAGAACCAGACGGCGAGCAGTACTTC.

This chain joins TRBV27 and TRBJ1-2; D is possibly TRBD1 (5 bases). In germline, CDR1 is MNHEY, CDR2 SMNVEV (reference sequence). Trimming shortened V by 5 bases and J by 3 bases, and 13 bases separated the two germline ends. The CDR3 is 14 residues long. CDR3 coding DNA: TGTGCCAGCAGTCATCCAGGGACGGACTATGGCTACACCTTC. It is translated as CASSHPGTDYGYTF.

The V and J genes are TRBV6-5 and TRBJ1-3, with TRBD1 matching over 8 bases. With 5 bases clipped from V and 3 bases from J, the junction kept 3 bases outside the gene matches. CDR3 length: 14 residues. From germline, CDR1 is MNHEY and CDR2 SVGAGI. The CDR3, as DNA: TGTGCCAGCAGTAGAGACAGGGGTGGAAACACCATATATTTT. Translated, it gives CASSRDRGGNTIYF.

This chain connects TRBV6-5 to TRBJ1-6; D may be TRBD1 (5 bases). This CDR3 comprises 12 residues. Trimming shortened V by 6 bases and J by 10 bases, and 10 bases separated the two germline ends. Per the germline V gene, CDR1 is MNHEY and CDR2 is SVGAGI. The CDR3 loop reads CASSQGRSPLHF. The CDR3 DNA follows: TGTGCCAGCAGCCAGGGAAGATCACCCCTCCACTTT.

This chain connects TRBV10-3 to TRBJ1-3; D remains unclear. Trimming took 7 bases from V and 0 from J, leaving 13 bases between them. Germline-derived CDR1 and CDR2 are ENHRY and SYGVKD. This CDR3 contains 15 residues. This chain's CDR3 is CAITTPGYSGNTIYF. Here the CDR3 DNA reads TGTGCCATCACGACCCCTGGTTACTCTGGAAACACCATATATTTT.

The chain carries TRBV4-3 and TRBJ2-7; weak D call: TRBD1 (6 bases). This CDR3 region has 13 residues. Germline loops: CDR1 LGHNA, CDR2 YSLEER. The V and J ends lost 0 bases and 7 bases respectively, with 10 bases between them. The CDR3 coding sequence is TGCGCCAGCAGCCAAGACCAAGGGGGAGAGCAGTACTTC. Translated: CASSQDQGGEQYF.

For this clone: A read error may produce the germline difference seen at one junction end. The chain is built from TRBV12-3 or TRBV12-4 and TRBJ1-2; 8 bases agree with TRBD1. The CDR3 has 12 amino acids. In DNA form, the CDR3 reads TGTGCCAGCAGTCCAGGGGGCGGGGGTCCCCTTTTC. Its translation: CASSPGGGGPLF.

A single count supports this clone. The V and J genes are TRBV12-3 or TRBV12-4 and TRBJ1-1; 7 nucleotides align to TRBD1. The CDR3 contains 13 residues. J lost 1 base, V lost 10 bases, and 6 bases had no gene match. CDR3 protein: CATTGAGNTEAFF. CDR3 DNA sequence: TGTGCCACCACAGGGGCGGGGAACACTGAAGCTTTCTTT.

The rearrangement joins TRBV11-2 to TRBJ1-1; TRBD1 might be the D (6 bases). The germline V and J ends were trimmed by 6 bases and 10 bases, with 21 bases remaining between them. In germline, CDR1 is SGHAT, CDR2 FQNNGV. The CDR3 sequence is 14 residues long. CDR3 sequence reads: CASSLGDIGIRAFF. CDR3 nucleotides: TGTGCCAGCAGTTTGGGGGACATCGGGATTCGAGCTTTCTTT.

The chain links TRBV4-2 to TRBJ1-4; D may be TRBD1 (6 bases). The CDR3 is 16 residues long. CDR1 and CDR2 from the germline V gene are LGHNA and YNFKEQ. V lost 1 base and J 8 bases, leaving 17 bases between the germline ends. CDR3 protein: CASSQVGGRDGEKLFF. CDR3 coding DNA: TGTGCCAGCAGCCAAGTGGGGGGCAGGGACGGGGAAAAACTGTTTTTT.

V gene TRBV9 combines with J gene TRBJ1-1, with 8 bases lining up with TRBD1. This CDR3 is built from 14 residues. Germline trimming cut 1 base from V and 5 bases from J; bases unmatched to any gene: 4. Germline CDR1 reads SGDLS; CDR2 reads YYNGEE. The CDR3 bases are TGTGCCAGCAGCGTATATGACAGGGGAACTGAAGCTTTCTTT. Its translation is CASSVYDRGTEAFF. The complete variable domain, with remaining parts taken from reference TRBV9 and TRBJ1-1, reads DSGVTQTPKHLITATGQRVTLRCSPRSGDLSVYWYQQSLDQGLQFLIQYYNGEERAKGNILERFSAQQFPDLHSELNLSSLELGDSALYFCASSVYDRGTEAFFGQGTRLTVV.

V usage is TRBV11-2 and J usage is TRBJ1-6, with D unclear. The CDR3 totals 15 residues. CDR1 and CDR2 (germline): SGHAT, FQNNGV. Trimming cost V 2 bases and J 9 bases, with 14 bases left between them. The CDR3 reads CASSLSSSRGSPLHF. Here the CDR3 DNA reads TGTGCCAGCAGCTTATCTTCTTCTCGGGGTTCACCCCTCCACTTT.

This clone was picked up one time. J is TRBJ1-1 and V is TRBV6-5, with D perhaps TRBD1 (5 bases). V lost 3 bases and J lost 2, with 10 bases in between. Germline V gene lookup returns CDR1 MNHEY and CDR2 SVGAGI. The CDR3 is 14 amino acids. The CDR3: CASSYIRTNTEAFF. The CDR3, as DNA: TGTGCCAGCAGTTATATCCGGACAAACACTGAAGCTTTCTTT.

This chain's CDR3 is CASSLALVQGAYEQYF. DNA of the CDR3: TGTGCCAGCAGCTTAGCGCTAGTACAGGGGGCCTACGAGCAGTACTTC. V gene TRBV7-2 combines with J gene TRBJ2-7; TRBD1 matches 8 bases. CDR1 and CDR2 (germline): SGHTA, FQGNSA. V dropped 0 bases and J dropped 2; count of bases not matched to a gene: 6. The CDR3 runs 16 residues.

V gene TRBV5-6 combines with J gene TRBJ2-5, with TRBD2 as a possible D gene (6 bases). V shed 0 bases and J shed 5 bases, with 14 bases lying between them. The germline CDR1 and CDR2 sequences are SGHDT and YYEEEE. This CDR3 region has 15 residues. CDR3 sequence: CASSLVALRGETQYF. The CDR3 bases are TGTGCCAGCAGCTTGGTGGCCCTCCGGGGGGAGACCCAGTACTTC. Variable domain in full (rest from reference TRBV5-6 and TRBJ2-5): DAGVTQSPTHLIKTRGQQVTLRCSPKSGHDTVSWYQQALGQGPQFIFQYYEEEERQRGNFPDRFSGHQFPNYSSELNVNALLLGDSALYLCASSLVALRGETQYFGPGTRLLVL.

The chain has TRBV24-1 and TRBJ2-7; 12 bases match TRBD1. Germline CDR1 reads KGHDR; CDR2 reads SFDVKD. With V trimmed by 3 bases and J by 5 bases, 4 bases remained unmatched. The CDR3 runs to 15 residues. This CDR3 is CATSDVGQGAHEQYF. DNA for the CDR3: TGTGCCACCAGTGATGTGGGACAGGGGGCTCACGAGCAGTACTTC.

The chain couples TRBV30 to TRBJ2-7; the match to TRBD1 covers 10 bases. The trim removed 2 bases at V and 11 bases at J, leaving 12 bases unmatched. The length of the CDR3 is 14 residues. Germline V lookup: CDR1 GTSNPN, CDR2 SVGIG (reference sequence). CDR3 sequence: CAWSHPGQGLREYF. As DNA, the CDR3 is TGTGCCTGGAGTCACCCGGGACAGGGGCTTAGGGAGTACTTC.